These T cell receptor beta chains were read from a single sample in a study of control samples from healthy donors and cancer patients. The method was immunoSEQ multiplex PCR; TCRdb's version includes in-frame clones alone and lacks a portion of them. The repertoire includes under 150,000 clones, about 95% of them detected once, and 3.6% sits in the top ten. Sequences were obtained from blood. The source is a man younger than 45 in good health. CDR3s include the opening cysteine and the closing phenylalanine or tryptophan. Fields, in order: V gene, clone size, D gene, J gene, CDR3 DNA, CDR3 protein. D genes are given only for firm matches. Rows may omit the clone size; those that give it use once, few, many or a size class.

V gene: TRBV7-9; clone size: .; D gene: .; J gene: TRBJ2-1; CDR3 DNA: TGTGCCAGCAGCTTATTTAAGGAGATTAACCTTGGCTCCTACAATGAGCAGTTCTTC; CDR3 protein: CASSLFKEINLGSYNEQFF
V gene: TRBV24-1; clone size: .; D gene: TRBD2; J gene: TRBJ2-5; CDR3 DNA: TGTGCCACCAGTGATTTGGGACTAGCGGGGGCCCTCCAAGAGACCCAGTACTTC; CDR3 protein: CATSDLGLAGALQETQYF
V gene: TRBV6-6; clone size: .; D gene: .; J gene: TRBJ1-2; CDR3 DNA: TGTGCCAGCATTGGGGAGGCTAACTATGGCTACACCTTC; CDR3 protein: CASIGEANYGYTF
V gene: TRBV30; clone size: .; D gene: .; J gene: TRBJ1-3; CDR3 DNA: TGTGCCTGGAGTGTAGCTTCTGGAAACACCATATATTTT; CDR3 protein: CAWSVASGNTIYF
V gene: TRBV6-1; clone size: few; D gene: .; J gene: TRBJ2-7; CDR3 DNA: TGTGCCAGCAGTTATGGCCAGTCCTACGAGCAGTACTTC; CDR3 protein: CASSYGQSYEQYF
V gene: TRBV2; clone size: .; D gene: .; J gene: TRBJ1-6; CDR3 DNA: TGTGCCAGCAGCGACCGCATCTCCTATAATTCACCCCTCCACTTT; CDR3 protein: CASSDRISYNSPLHF
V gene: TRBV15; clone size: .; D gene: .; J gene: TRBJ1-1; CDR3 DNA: TGTGCCACCAGCAGAGGGAGGGGGGTGAACACTGAAGCTTTCTTT; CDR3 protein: CATSRGRGVNTEAFF
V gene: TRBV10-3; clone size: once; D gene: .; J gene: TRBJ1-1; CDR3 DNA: TGTGCCATACAGAGCGGTCTATGGAACACTGAAGCTTTCTTT; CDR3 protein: CAIQSGLWNTEAFF
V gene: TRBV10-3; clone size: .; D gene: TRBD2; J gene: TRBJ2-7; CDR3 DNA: TGTGCCATCACTGAGAGCGGGGGGGCCTACGAGCAGTACTTC; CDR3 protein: CAITESGGAYEQYF
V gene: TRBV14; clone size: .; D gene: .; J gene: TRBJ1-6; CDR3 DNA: TGTGCCAGCAGCCAAGTGTCGGGGGGCCGTTCACCCCTCCACTTT; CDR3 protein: CASSQVSGGRSPLHF
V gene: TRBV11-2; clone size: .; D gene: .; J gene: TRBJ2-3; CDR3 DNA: TGTGCCAGCAGCGCGTCAACAGATACGCAGTATTTT; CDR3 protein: CASSASTDTQYF
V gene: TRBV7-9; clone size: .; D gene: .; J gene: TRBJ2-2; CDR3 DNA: TGTGCCAGCAGCTTAGGACGGGCGAACACCGGGGAGCTGTTTTTT; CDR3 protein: CASSLGRANTGELFF
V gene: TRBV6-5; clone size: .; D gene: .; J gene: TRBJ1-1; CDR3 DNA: TGTGCCAGCAGTTACTCAGCGAGAACTGAAGCTTTCTTT; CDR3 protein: CASSYSARTEAFF
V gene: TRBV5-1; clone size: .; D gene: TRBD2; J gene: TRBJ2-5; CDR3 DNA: TGCGCCAGCAGCCCGGCGGGGGAGATGGAGGAGACCCAGTACTTC; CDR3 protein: CASSPAGEMEETQYF
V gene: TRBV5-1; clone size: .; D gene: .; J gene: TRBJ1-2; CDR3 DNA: TGCGCCAGCAGCTTGGACATGAACTATGGCTACACCTTC; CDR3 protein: CASSLDMNYGYTF
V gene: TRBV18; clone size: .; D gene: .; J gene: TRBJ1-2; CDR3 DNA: TGTGCCAGCTCACCACCGGACAGTGCCAACTATGGCTACACCTTC; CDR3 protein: CASSPPDSANYGYTF
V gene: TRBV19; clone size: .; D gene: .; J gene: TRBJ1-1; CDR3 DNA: TGTGCCAGTAGTATAGATGGAGGGGTTAATGAAGCTTTCTTT; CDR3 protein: CASSIDGGVNEAFF
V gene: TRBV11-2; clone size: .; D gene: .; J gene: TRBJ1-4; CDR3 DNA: TGTGCCAGCACCCCGACGGCTAATGAAAAACTGTTTTTT; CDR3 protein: CASTPTANEKLFF
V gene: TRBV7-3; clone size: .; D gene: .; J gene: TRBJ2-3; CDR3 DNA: TGTGCCAGCAGTCCCAGCAGGCGGGTGGGGCGCACAGATACGCAGTATTTT; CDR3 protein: CASSPSRRVGRTDTQYF
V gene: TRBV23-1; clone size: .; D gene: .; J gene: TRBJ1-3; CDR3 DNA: TGCGCCAGCAGCCGGGGATGCTCTGGAAACACCATATATTTT; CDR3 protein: CASSRGCSGNTIYF
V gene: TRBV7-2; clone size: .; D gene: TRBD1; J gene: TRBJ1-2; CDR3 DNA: TGTGCCAGCAGCACGACGATCTTTACGGGACAGGGCCGGGGGGGCTACACCTTC; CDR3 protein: CASSTTIFTGQGRGGYTF
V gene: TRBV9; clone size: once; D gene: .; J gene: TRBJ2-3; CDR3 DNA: TGTGCCAGCAGCTTCCCACGGGGGTTAAGCACAGATACGCAGTATTTT; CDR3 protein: CASSFPRGLSTDTQYF
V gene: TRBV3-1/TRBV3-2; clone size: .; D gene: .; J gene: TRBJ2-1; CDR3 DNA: TGTGCCAGCAGCCAAGATTCTATGTCCTACAATGAGCAGTTCTTC; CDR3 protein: CASSQDSMSYNEQFF
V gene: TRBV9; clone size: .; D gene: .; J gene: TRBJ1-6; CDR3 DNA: TGTGCCAGCAGCGTCGTCCAGGCGAATTCACCCCTCCACTTT; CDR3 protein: CASSVVQANSPLHF
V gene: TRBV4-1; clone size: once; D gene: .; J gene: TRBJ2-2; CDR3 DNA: TGCGCCAGCAGCCCCCCCCTACGGGGGGCCACCGGGGAGCTGTTTTTT; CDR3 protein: CASSPPLRGATGELFF
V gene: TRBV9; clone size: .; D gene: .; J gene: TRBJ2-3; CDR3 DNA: TGTGCCAGCAGCGTAGTGTATTGGGGACCCAAAAGCACAGATACGCAGTATTTT; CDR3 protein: CASSVVYWGPKSTDTQYF
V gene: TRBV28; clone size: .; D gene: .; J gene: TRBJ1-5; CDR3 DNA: TGTGCCAGCACCTTGAGAGGGCCGGGTCAGCCCCAGCATTTT; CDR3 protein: CASTLRGPGQPQHF
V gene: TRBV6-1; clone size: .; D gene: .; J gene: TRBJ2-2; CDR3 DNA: TGTGCCAGCAGTCCCGGACGGAATACCGGGGAGCTGTTTTTT; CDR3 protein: CASSPGRNTGELFF
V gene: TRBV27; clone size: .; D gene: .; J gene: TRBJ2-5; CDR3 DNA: TGTGCCAGCAGTTCGGCGGGGGCAGTTAAAGAGACCCAGTACTTC; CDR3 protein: CASSSAGAVKETQYF
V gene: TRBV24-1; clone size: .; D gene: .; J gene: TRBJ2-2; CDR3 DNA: TGTGCCACCAGTGATCTAGGGGGTCGGGGAACCGGGGAGCTGTTTTTT; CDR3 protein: CATSDLGGRGTGELFF
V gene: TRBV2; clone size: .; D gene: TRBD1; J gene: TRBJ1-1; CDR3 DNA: TGTGCCAGCAGTAGACAGGGAACGAACACTGAAGCTTTCTTT; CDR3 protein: CASSRQGTNTEAFF
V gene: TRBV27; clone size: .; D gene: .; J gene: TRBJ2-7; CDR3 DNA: TGTGCCAGCAGTTTGAGTAAAGGTTCCTACGAGCAGTACTTC; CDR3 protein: CASSLSKGSYEQYF
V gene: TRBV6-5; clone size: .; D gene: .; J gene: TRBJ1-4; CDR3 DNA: TGTGCCAGCAGACGTTTTACGCCAACTAATGAAAAACTGTTTTTT; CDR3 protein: CASRRFTPTNEKLFF
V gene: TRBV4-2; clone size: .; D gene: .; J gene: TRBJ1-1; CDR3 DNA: TGTGCCAGCAGCCAAGATTCGGGCAGAGACACTGAAGCTTTCTTT; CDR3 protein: CASSQDSGRDTEAFF
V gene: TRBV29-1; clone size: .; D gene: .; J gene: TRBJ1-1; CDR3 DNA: TGCAGCGTTGCCGGGCAGAGGGACACTGAAGCTTTCTTT; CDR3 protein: CSVAGQRDTEAFF
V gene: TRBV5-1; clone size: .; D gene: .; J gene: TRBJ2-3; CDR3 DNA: TGCGCCAGCAGCTCCGGAGGCGGGGGCGCAGATACGCAGTATTTT; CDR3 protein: CASSSGGGGADTQYF
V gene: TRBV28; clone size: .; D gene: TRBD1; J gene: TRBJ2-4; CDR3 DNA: TGTGCCAGCAGGCCCGGGACAGGGCAAAACATTCAGTACTTC; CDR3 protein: CASRPGTGQNIQYF
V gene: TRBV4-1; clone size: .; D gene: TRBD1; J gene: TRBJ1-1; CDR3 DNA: TGCGCCAGCAGCCAAGCAGGGGGCGGCACTGAAGCTTTCTTT; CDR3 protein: CASSQAGGGTEAFF
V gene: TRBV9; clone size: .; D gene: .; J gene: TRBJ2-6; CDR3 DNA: TGTGCCAGCAGCGACCCCTGGACAGTCAACTCTGGGGCCAACGTCCTGACTTTC; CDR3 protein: CASSDPWTVNSGANVLTF
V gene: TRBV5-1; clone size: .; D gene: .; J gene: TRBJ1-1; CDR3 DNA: TGCGCCAGCAGACCGAGACCCAAGGTGGGGAACACTGAAGCTTTCTTT; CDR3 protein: CASRPRPKVGNTEAFF
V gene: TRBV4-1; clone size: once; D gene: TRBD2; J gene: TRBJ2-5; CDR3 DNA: TGCGCCAGCAGCCAAGTTTTCCTAGCGGGCCCCTCTGGGGAGACCCAGTACTTC; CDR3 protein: CASSQVFLAGPSGETQYF
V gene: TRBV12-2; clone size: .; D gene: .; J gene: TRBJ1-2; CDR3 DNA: TGTGCAAGTCGCTTAGAGAGAGGGACTCCGGCCGTCTATGGCTACACCTTC; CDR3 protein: CASRLERGTPAVYGYTF
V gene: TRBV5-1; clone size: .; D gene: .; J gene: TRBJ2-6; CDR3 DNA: TGCGCCAGCAGCGGAGGGGGAAGTGGGGCCAACGTCCTGACTTTC; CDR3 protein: CASSGGGSGANVLTF
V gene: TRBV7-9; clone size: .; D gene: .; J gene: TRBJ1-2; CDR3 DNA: TGTGCCAGCAGCCCGCGGGGGACCTATGGCTACACCTTC; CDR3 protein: CASSPRGTYGYTF
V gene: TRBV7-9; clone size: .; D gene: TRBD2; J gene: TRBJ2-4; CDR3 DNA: TGTGCCAGCAGCTTAAGCGGGGGCGGAAACATTCAGTACTTC; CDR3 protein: CASSLSGGGNIQYF
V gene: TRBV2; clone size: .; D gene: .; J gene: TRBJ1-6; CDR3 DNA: TGTGCCAGCACCAGGACAGCGTTTAATTCACCCCTCCACTTT; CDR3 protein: CASTRTAFNSPLHF
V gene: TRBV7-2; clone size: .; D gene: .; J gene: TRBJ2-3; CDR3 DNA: TGTGCCAGCAGCTTAAGGCCCCAGGGACCAGATACGCAGTATTTT; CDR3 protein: CASSLRPQGPDTQYF